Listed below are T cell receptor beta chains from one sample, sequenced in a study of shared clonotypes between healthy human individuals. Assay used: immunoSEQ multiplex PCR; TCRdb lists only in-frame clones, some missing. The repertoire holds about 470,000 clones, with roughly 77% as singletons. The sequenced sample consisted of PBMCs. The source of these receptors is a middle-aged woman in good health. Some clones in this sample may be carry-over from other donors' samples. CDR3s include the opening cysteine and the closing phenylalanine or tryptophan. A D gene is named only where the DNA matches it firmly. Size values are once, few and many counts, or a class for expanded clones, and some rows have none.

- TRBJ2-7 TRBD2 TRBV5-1 TGCGCCAGCAGCTTAAGGACTAGCAGGAGCTCCTACGAGCAGTACTTC CASSLRTSRSSYEQYF
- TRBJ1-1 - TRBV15 TGTGCCACCAGCAGAGATTCAACGAACACTGAAGCTTTCTTT CATSRDSTNTEAFF
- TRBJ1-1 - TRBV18 TGTGCCAGCTCACCCGAAGACCGACAGTCGAACACTGAAGCTTTCTTT CASSPEDRQSNTEAFF
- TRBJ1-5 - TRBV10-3 TGTGCCATTCGGGGCGTTAGCGGACAGCCCCAGCATTTT CAIRGVSGQPQHF
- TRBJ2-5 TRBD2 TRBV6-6 TGTGCCTGGACCACCACTACTAGCGGCCAAGAGACCCAGTACTTC CAWTTTTSGQETQYF
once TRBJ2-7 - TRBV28 TGTGCCAGCTGGACATACTACTACGAGCAGTACTTC CASWTYYYEQYF
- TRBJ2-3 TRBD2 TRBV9 TGTGCCAGCGCGGGACTACTTGCAGATACGCAGTATTTT CASAGLLADTQYF
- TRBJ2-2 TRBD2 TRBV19 TGTGCCAGTAGTAGCCCCGGGACTAGCGGTTTCGTACCGGAGCTGTTTTTT CASSSPGTSGFVPELFF
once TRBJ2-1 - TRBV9 TGTGCCAGCAGCGTCTCCGGGAAGACCTCCAATGAGCAGTTCTTC CASSVSGKTSNEQFF
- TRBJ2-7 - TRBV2 TGTGCCAGCAGTGAAGGTTTATTGAGGATCTACGAGCAGTACTTC CASSEGLLRIYEQYF
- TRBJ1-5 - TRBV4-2 TGTGCCAGCACCTCTTCCAGGGTCACTAGCAATCAGCCCCAGCATTTT CASTSSRVTSNQPQHF
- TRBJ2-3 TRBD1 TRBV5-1 TGCGCCAGCAGCTTTTACGGGACAGGCCGCACGGTTACGCAGTATTTT CASSFYGTGRTVTQYF